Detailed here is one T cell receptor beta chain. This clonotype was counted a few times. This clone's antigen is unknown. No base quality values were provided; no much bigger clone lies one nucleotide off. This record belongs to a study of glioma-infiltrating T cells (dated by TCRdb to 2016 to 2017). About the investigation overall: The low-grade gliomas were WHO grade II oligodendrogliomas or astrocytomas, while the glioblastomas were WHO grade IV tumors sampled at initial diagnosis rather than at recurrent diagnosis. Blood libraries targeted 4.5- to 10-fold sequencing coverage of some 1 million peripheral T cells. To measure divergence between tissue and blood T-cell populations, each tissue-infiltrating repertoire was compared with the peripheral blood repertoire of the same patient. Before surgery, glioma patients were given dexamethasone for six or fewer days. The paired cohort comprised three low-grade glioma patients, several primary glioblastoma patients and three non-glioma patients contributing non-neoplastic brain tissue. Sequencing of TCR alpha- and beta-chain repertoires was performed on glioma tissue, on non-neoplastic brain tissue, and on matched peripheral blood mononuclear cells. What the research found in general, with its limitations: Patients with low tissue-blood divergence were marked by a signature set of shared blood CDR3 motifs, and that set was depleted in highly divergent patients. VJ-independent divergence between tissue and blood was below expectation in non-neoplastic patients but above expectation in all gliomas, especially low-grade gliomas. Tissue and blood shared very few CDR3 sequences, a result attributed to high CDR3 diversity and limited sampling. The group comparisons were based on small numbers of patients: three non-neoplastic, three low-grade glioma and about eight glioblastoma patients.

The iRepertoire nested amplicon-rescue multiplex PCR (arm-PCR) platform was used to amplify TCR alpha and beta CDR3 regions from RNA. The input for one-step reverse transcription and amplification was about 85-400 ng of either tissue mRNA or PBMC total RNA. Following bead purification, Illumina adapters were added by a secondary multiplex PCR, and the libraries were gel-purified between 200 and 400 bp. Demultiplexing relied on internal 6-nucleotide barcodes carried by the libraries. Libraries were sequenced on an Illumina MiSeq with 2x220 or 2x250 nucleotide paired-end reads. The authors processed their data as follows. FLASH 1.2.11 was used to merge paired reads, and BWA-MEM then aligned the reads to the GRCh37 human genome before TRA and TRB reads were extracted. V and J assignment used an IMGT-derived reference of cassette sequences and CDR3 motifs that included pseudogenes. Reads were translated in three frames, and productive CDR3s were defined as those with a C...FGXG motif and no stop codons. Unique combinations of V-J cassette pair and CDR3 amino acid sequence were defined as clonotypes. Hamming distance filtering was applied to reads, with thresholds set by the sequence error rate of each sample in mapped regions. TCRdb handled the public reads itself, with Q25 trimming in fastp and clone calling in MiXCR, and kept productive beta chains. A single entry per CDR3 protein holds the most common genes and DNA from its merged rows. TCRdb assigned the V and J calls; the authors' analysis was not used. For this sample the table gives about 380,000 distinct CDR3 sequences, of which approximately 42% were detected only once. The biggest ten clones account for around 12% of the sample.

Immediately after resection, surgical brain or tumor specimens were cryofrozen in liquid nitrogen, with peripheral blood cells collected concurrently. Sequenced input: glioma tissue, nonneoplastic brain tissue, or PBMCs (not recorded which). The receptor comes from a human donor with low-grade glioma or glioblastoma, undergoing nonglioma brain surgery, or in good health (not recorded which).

At the DNA level, the sequence is TGTGCCAGCAGCAATAATGAAAAACTGTTTTTT. It codes for CASSNNEKLFF. The sequence is built from TRBV7-9 and TRBJ1-4, with no D gene named confidently. According to the germline V gene (reference sequence), CDR1 reads SEHNR and CDR2 reads FQNEAQ. The V end loses 5 bases and the J end loses 4 bases, and a stretch of 2 bases separates them. Reading from cysteine to phenylalanine, the CDR3 counts 11 amino acids. The entry retains the CDR3 DNA only, 33 bases that are in frame from base 1.